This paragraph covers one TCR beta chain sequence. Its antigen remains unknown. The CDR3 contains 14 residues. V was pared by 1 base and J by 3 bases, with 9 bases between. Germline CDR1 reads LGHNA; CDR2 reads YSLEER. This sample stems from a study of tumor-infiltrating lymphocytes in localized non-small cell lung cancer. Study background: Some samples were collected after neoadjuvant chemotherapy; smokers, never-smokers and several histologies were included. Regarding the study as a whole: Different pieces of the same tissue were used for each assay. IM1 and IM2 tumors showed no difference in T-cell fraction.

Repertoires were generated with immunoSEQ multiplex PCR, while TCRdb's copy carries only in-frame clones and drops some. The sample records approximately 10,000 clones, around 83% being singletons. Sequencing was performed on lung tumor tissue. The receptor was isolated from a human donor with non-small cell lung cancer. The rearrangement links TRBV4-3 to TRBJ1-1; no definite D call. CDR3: CASSQGLAYTEAFF. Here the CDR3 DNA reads TGCGCCAGCAGCCAAGGTCTTGCCTACACTGAAGCTTTCTTT.